These 13 T cell receptor beta chains were all obtained from the same sample, sequenced in a study of control samples from healthy donors and cancer patients. Sequenced by immunoSEQ multiplex PCR; TCRdb stores in-frame clones only, minus some. Of under 65,000 clones detected, 90% appear once; the ten largest clones hold roughly 1.2%. Sequenced material: PBMCs. Receptors were obtained from a woman aged 50 to 60 with colorectal cancer.

This chain uses TRBV7-9 with TRBJ2-3; the D gene is possibly TRBD1 (5 bases). The ends were cut back, 3 bases at V and 4 bases at J, with 8 bases in the middle. This CDR3 has 13 amino acids. Germline values: CDR1 SEHNR, CDR2 FQNEAQ (reference sequence). DNA for the CDR3: TGTGCCAGCAGCTTGGGGCAGTCAGATACGCAGTATTTT. It specifies CASSLGQSDTQYF.

This chain connects TRBV5-1 to TRBJ1-4, with 10 positions matching TRBD1. The CDR3 runs 16 residues. Germline V gives CDR1 SGHRS, CDR2 YFSETQ. V lost 5 bases and J lost 3; bases outside the gene matches: 7. The CDR3, as DNA: TGCGCCAGCAGTTCCGACAGGGGGCCTTCTAATGAAAAACTGTTTTTT. As protein: CASSSDRGPSNEKLFF.

A few counts support this clone. The chain has TRBV5-5 and TRBJ1-5; a possible D gene is TRBD1 (6 bases). V was shortened by 0 bases and J by 5 bases, with 15 bases between the two germline ends. CDR1 and CDR2 from the germline V gene are SGHKS and YYEKEE (reference sequence). CDR3 length: 16 residues. The CDR3 is CASSLGPEGGYQPQHF. CDR3 DNA sequence: TGTGCCAGCAGCTTGGGACCGGAGGGGGGCTATCAGCCCCAGCATTTT. Using reference TRBV5-5 and TRBJ1-5 for the parts outside the CDR3, the full variable domain is DAGVTQSPTHLIKTRGQQVTLRCSPISGHKSVSWYQQVLGQGPQFIFQYYEKEERGRGNFPDRFSARQFPNYSSELNVNALLLGDSALYLCASSLGPEGGYQPQHFGDGTRLSIL.

This rearrangement joins TRBV18 to TRBJ1-5; D not resolved. Trimming took 6 bases from V and 5 from J, leaving 11 bases between them. This CDR3 has 13 amino acids. CDR1 is KGHSH, CDR2 LQKENI, per germline. CDR3 residues: CASSPGGHQPQHF. The CDR3 DNA follows: TGTGCCAGCTCCCCGGGAGGTCATCAGCCCCAGCATTTT.

The sample holds one count of this clone. The chain carries TRBV19 and TRBJ2-7; no reliable D call. The CDR3 contains 13 residues. V lost 8 bases to trimming and J lost 3 bases, with 14 bases between them. Germline CDR1 is LNHDA and CDR2 is SQIVND (reference sequence). For the CDR3, the DNA is TGTGCCAGTTCCGTCGCGGATCACTACGAGCAGTACTTC. It encodes CASSVADHYEQYF.

This chain links TRBV7-2 with TRBJ1-3; 9 positions match TRBD1. Germline CDR1 reads SGHTA; CDR2 reads FQGNSA. The CDR3 length is 15 residues. The V gene end was trimmed by 5 bases and the J gene end by 4 bases; junction bases not matched to a gene: 6. CDR3 amino acids: CASSPGTGRGNTIYF. CDR3 bases: TGTGCCAGCAGCCCCGGGACAGGGCGCGGAAACACCATATATTTT.

The chain uses TRBV14 and TRBJ1-1; 10 bases align to TRBD1. This CDR3 region has 13 residues. CDR1 SGHDN and CDR2 FVKESK come from the germline V gene. V shed 4 bases, J shed 5 bases, and the junction held 1 base outside the gene matches. The CDR3 here is CASSRTGGTEAFF. The CDR3 region has the DNA TGTGCCAGCAGCCGGACAGGGGGGACTGAAGCTTTCTTT.

A single count supports this clone. The rearrangement uses TRBV5-1 and TRBJ2-3; a possible D gene is TRBD1 (5 bases). V lost 2 bases, J lost 2 bases, and 12 bases lay in between. This CDR3 contains 15 residues. CDR1 is SGHRS and CDR2 is YFSETQ in the germline V gene. The CDR3 DNA sequence: TGCGCCAGCAGCTTCTCGCAGGGCAACACAGATACGCAGTATTTT. Its translation: CASSFSQGNTDTQYF.

V usage is TRBV6-5 and J usage is TRBJ1-5; TRBD1 matches 10 bases. Per the germline V gene, CDR1 is MNHEY and CDR2 is SVGAGI. The CDR3 contains 14 residues. Trimming at V came to 8 bases and at J to 11 bases, leaving 12 bases not matched to a gene. The chain's CDR3 is CASSPRDRGWAQHF. The CDR3 DNA follows: TGTGCCAGCTCCCCCCGGGACAGGGGTTGGGCCCAGCATTTT.

There are a few counts of this clone. CDR3 sequence: CASSLGVGGNTEAFF. The CDR3, as DNA: TGCGCCAGCAGCTTGGGAGTAGGGGGAAACACTGAAGCTTTCTTT. The gene calls are TRBV5-1 and TRBJ1-1; tentatively, D is TRBD1 (6 bases). Between the trimmed V and J ends, which lost 0 bases and 2 bases, there was a span of 11 bases. The CDR3 is 15 residues long. Germline CDR1 reads SGHRS; CDR2 reads YFSETQ.

The chain couples TRBV28 to TRBJ2-3; TRBD2 is a possible D gene (6 bases). CDR3 length: 14 amino acids. V dropped 6 bases and J dropped 5 bases, with 15 bases sitting between them. The germline V gene encodes CDR1 MDHEN and CDR2 SYDVKM. The CDR3 region is CASRQVGTLDTQYF. The CDR3 nucleotides are TGTGCCAGCAGACAAGTGGGGACTCTAGATACGCAGTATTTT.

V gene TRBV21-1 combines with J gene TRBJ2-5. TRBV21-1 is recorded as a pseudogene. The CDR3 is 14 residues long. The DNA for the CDR3 is TGTGCCAGCAGCAAAAATCGACCTCAAGAGACCCAGTACTTC. Amino acid sequence: CASSKNRPQETQYF.

This chain joins TRBV10-1 and TRBJ1-1; perhaps TRBD1 as D (5 bases). This CDR3 is 13 amino acids long. The V and J ends lost 7 bases and 0 bases respectively, with 9 bases between them. Germline V gene data show CDR1 as WNHNN and CDR2 as SYGVQD (reference sequence). The DNA of the CDR3 is TGCGCCAGCATACCAGGGTTGAACACTGAAGCTTTCTTT. Protein sequence: CASIPGLNTEAFF.